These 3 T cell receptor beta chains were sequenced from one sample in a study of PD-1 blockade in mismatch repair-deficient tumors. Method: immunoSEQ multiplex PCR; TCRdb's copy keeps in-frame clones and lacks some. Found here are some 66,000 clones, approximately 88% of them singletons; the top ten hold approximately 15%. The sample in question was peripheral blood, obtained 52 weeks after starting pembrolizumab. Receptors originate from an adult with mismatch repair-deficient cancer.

CDR3 DNA sequence: TGTGCCAGCAGCTTTCGGGGAACCTCCTACGAGCAGTACTTC. The encoded protein is CASSFRGTSYEQYF. The V gene is TRBV11-3, the J gene TRBJ2-7; the D gene is possibly TRBD2 (5 bases). Between the trimmed V and J ends, which lost 3 bases and 0 bases, there was a span of 9 bases. The CDR3 extends over 14 amino acids. Germline values: CDR1 SGHNT, CDR2 YENEEA.

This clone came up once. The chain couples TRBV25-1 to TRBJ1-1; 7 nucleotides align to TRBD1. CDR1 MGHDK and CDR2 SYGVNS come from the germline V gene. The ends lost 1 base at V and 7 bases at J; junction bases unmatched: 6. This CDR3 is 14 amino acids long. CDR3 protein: CASSESGTVLEAFF. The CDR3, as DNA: TGTGCCAGCAGTGAATCGGGGACAGTCCTTGAAGCTTTCTTT. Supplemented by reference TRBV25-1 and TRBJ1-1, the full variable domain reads EADIYQTPRYLVIGTGKKITLECSQTMGHDKMYWYQQDPGMELHLIHYSYGVNSTEKGDLSSESTVSRIRTEHFPLTLESARPSHTSQYLCASSESGTVLEAFFGQGTRLTVV.

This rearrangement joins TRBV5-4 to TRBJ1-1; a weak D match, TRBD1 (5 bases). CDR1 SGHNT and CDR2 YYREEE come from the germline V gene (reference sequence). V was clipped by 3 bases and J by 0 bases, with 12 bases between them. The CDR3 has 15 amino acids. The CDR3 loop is CASSSGGGMNTEAFF. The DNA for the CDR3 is TGTGCCAGCAGCTCCGGGGGTGGTATGAACACTGAAGCTTTCTTT.